The 5 T cell receptor beta chains reported below all come from one sample, sequenced in a study of blood T cell repertoires in COVID-19. The method was immunoSEQ multiplex PCR; TCRdb's version includes in-frame clones alone and lacks a portion of them. The sample yields around 470,000 clones, roughly 87% seen once. The sample was peripheral blood. Every receptor here comes from a man younger than 35 with COVID-19, enrolled during active disease.

The genes are TRBV25-1 and TRBJ1-1; 7 nucleotides agree with TRBD1. V lost 4 bases to trimming and J lost 1 base; unmatched junction nucleotides: 3. Germline CDR1 and CDR2: MGHDK and SYGVNS. The CDR3 is made up of 14 amino acids. CDR3 nucleotide sequence: TGTGCCAGCAGTGGAGGGGGCCCGAACACTGAAGCTTTCTTT. It encodes CASSGGGPNTEAFF. The full variable domain, its missing parts supplied by reference TRBV25-1 and TRBJ1-1, is EADIYQTPRYLVIGTGKKITLECSQTMGHDKMYWYQQDPGMELHLIHYSYGVNSTEKGDLSSESTVSRIRTEHFPLTLESARPSHTSQYLCASSGGGPNTEAFFGQGTRLTVV.

The CDR3 here is CASSPETGVYEQYF. In DNA, the CDR3 is TGTGCCAGCTCACCCGAGACAGGGGTCTACGAGCAGTACTTC. The chain employs TRBV18 and TRBJ2-7, with 8 positions matching TRBD1. The CDR3 is made up of 14 amino acids. The ends lost 3 bases at V and 3 bases at J; junction bases unmatched: 4. Per germline, CDR1 KGHSH and CDR2 LQKENI.

This clone was counted a single time. The chain joins TRBV11-2 to TRBJ1-6; 9 bases line up with TRBD1. After removal of 3 bases from V and 8 bases from J, the junction contained 5 bases not matched to a gene. Germline-derived CDR1 and CDR2 are SGHAT and FQNNGV. The CDR3 has 15 amino acids. The CDR3 nucleotides read TGTGCCAGCAGCTTGACCCGGGACAGGGATTCACCCCTCCACTTT. Protein: CASSLTRDRDSPLHF.

The chain links TRBV2 to TRBJ1-1; 7 bases agree with TRBD1. Germline V gene sequence: CDR1 SNHLY, CDR2 FYNNEI. The V segment lost 6 bases and the J segment 4 bases; nucleotides outside the gene matches: 8. The CDR3 length is 14 residues. CDR3 sequence (DNA): TGTGCCAGCAGGGCTCGACAGGGAGCCACTGAAGCTTTCTTT. It encodes CASRARQGATEAFF.

V gene TRBV19 combines with J gene TRBJ2-5, with 10 nucleotides matching TRBD1. Trimming took 4 bases from V and 5 from J; bases not matched to a gene: 7. The CDR3 contains 15 residues. Looked up from germline, CDR1 is LNHDA and CDR2 is SQIVND (reference sequence). The CDR3 reads CASSRGTGEGETQYF. CDR3 sequence (DNA): TGTGCCAGTAGTAGAGGGACAGGGGAGGGCGAGACCCAGTACTTC.